These T cell receptor beta chains were read from a single sample in a study of cytomegalovirus exposure and HLA in healthy donors. Data came from immunoSEQ multiplex PCR; TCRdb stores just in-frame clones and leaves some out. The sample lists 200,000 to 250,000 clones, approximately 80% occurring once. Sequenced: PBMCs. These receptors were taken from a girl aged 2 to 10 in good health and CMV-seronegative. CDR3s include the opening cysteine and the closing phenylalanine or tryptophan. Fields, in order: V gene, CDR3 length, J gene, clone size, D gene, CDR3 DNA, CDR3 protein. D genes are given only for firm matches. Some rows have no size entry. The others give once, few or many, or a class for an expanded clone.

V gene: TRBV5-1
CDR3 length: 14
J gene: TRBJ1-4
clone size: -
D gene: TRBD1
CDR3 DNA: TGCGCCAGCAGCTCAACCGAGGGACAGGTGAAACTGTTTTTT
CDR3 protein: CASSSTEGQVKLFF

V gene: TRBV30
CDR3 length: 12
J gene: TRBJ2-7
clone size: -
D gene: -
CDR3 DNA: TGTGCCTGGCAACAAACCACCTACGAGCAGTACTTC
CDR3 protein: CAWQQTTYEQYF

V gene: TRBV25-1
CDR3 length: 12
J gene: TRBJ1-5
clone size: -
D gene: -
CDR3 DNA: TGTGCCAGCAGTCAGGGGAATCAGCCCCAGCATTTT
CDR3 protein: CASSQGNQPQHF

V gene: TRBV11-2
CDR3 length: 13
J gene: TRBJ2-7
clone size: -
D gene: -
CDR3 DNA: TGTGCCAGCAGCCTCGGGGTCTCCTACGAGCAGTACTTC
CDR3 protein: CASSLGVSYEQYF

V gene: TRBV10-3
CDR3 length: 16
J gene: TRBJ2-3
clone size: -
D gene: -
CDR3 DNA: TGTGCCATCAGTGAGTCATGGGAGAGGGGGACAGATACGCAGTATTTT
CDR3 protein: CAISESWERGTDTQYF

V gene: TRBV19
CDR3 length: 16
J gene: TRBJ1-4
clone size: -
D gene: -
CDR3 DNA: TGTGCCAGTAGTATAGGGAAACAGCTATCTAATGAAAAACTGTTTTTT
CDR3 protein: CASSIGKQLSNEKLFF

V gene: TRBV27
CDR3 length: 14
J gene: TRBJ2-3
clone size: few
D gene: -
CDR3 DNA: TGTGCCAGCAGTCTAAGGGGAAGCACAGATACGCAGTATTTT
CDR3 protein: CASSLRGSTDTQYF

V gene: TRBV5-6
CDR3 length: 14
J gene: TRBJ2-3
clone size: -
D gene: TRBD2
CDR3 DNA: TGTGCCAGCAGTATAGCGGGAGGGGTGGATACGCAGTATTTT
CDR3 protein: CASSIAGGVDTQYF

V gene: TRBV5-1
CDR3 length: 13
J gene: TRBJ1-2
clone size: -
D gene: -
CDR3 DNA: TGCGCCAGCAGCTTGGAGCCAGGGGATGGCTACACCTTC
CDR3 protein: CASSLEPGDGYTF

V gene: TRBV30
CDR3 length: 15
J gene: TRBJ1-4
clone size: -
D gene: TRBD1
CDR3 DNA: TGTGCCCAACGGACAGGGCCGGGTAGTAATGAAAAACTGTTTTTT
CDR3 protein: CAQRTGPGSNEKLFF

V gene: TRBV30
CDR3 length: 16
J gene: TRBJ2-2
clone size: -
D gene: TRBD2
CDR3 DNA: TGTGCCTGGAGTAAAGGGAGGGTGCGGGGTACCGGGGAGCTGTTTTTT
CDR3 protein: CAWSKGRVRGTGELFF

V gene: TRBV25-1
CDR3 length: 16
J gene: TRBJ1-3
clone size: -
D gene: -
CDR3 DNA: TGTGCCAGCAGTGACCTAACAGATTACTCTGGAAACACCATATATTTT
CDR3 protein: CASSDLTDYSGNTIYF

V gene: TRBV18
CDR3 length: 14
J gene: TRBJ2-7
clone size: -
D gene: -
CDR3 DNA: TGTGCCAGCTCAGCGGGGACAGCCGGGTACGAGCAGTACTTC
CDR3 protein: CASSAGTAGYEQYF

V gene: TRBV2
CDR3 length: 13
J gene: TRBJ2-5
clone size: -
D gene: TRBD2
CDR3 DNA: TGTGCCAGCAGTGAGCTAGCGGGAGAGACCCAGTACTTC
CDR3 protein: CASSELAGETQYF

V gene: TRBV2
CDR3 length: 11
J gene: TRBJ2-7
clone size: -
D gene: -
CDR3 DNA: TGTGCCACCTTAGCGGAATACGAGCAGTACTTC
CDR3 protein: CATLAEYEQYF

V gene: TRBV9
CDR3 length: 13
J gene: TRBJ1-2
clone size: -
D gene: -
CDR3 DNA: TGTGCCAGCAGCGTAAGGGGAGGCTATGGCTACACCTTC
CDR3 protein: CASSVRGGYGYTF

V gene: TRBV7-9
CDR3 length: 14
J gene: TRBJ1-1
clone size: -
D gene: -
CDR3 DNA: TGTGCCAGCAGCCCCGGGTCGGCAAACACTGAAGCTTTCTTT
CDR3 protein: CASSPGSANTEAFF

V gene: TRBV27
CDR3 length: 16
J gene: TRBJ1-5
clone size: once
D gene: -
CDR3 DNA: TGTGCCAGCGGCCCTCAAACAGGGCATAGCAATCAGCCCCAGCATTTT
CDR3 protein: CASGPQTGHSNQPQHF

V gene: TRBV4-1
CDR3 length: 13
J gene: TRBJ2-7
clone size: -
D gene: -
CDR3 DNA: TGCGCCAGCAGCCACCAGGGAACCTACGAGCAGTACTTC
CDR3 protein: CASSHQGTYEQYF

V gene: TRBV5-1
CDR3 length: 16
J gene: TRBJ2-3
clone size: few
D gene: -
CDR3 DNA: TGCGCCAGCGCCGCCGGACTGGCGGGGACCACAGATACGCAGTATTTT
CDR3 protein: CASAAGLAGTTDTQYF

V gene: TRBV4-1
CDR3 length: 15
J gene: TRBJ1-2
clone size: few
D gene: TRBD1
CDR3 DNA: TGCGCCAGCAGCCAAAGGACAGGGATGAACTATGGCTACACCTTC
CDR3 protein: CASSQRTGMNYGYTF

V gene: TRBV7-7
CDR3 length: 15
J gene: TRBJ2-3
clone size: -
D gene: TRBD1
CDR3 DNA: TGTGCCAGCAGCTTAACCACAGGGGCCACAGATACGCAGTATTTT
CDR3 protein: CASSLTTGATDTQYF

V gene: TRBV7-6
CDR3 length: 16
J gene: TRBJ2-7
clone size: -
D gene: TRBD2
CDR3 DNA: TGTGCCAGCAGCTCCCCCGACGGGGAGGGATCTATCGAGCAGTACTTC
CDR3 protein: CASSSPDGEGSIEQYF

V gene: TRBV6-1
CDR3 length: 13
J gene: TRBJ2-5
clone size: few
D gene: TRBD1
CDR3 DNA: TGTGCCAGCAGTGGGGACAGGGGAGAGACCCAGTACTTC
CDR3 protein: CASSGDRGETQYF

V gene: TRBV12-5
CDR3 length: 15
J gene: TRBJ2-1
clone size: -
D gene: TRBD2
CDR3 DNA: TGTGCTAGTGGTTGGGGGACTAGCGGGGGGAATGAGCAGTTCTTC
CDR3 protein: CASGWGTSGGNEQFF

V gene: TRBV6-5
CDR3 length: 11
J gene: TRBJ2-7
clone size: -
D gene: -
CDR3 DNA: TGTGCCAGCAACGGCGGCTACGAGCAGTACTTC
CDR3 protein: CASNGGYEQYF

V gene: TRBV5-8
CDR3 length: 15
J gene: TRBJ2-3
clone size: -
D gene: -
CDR3 DNA: TGTGCCAGCAGCTTGGCCGTATTAGGAGCAGATACGCAGTATTTT
CDR3 protein: CASSLAVLGADTQYF

V gene: TRBV9
CDR3 length: 14
J gene: TRBJ2-3
clone size: -
D gene: -
CDR3 DNA: TGTGCCAGCAGCGTAGGCGGGGTTTCAGATACGCAGTATTTT
CDR3 protein: CASSVGGVSDTQYF

V gene: TRBV7-9
CDR3 length: 15
J gene: TRBJ2-7
clone size: -
D gene: TRBD1
CDR3 DNA: TGTGCCAGCAGCATGGGACAGGGACGATCCTACGAGCAGTACTTC
CDR3 protein: CASSMGQGRSYEQYF

V gene: TRBV7-9
CDR3 length: 13
J gene: TRBJ2-5
clone size: -
D gene: -
CDR3 DNA: TGTGCCAGCAGCCGGGACTCAGCAGAGACCCAGTACTTC
CDR3 protein: CASSRDSAETQYF

V gene: TRBV15
CDR3 length: 15
J gene: TRBJ2-1
clone size: -
D gene: -
CDR3 DNA: TGTGCCACCAGCAGAGATCTTCGGACTAACAATGAGCAGTTCTTC
CDR3 protein: CATSRDLRTNNEQFF

V gene: TRBV6-5
CDR3 length: 13
J gene: TRBJ1-6
clone size: -
D gene: -
CDR3 DNA: TGTGCCAGCCGGACCTCGCGGGGTGCTACCCTCCACTTT
CDR3 protein: CASRTSRGATLHF